Detailed here is one TCR beta chain. Trimming took 6 bases from V and 2 from J, leaving 10 bases between them. Germline assignment: CDR1 SGHTA and CDR2 FQGTGA. CDR3 length: 13 amino acids. The data belong to a study of blood T cell repertoires in COVID-19. Study-wide background: Sample material is recorded as cDNA or gDNA derived from T cells, B-cell-depleted T cells, or PBMCs.

Study processing details: The assay estimated nucleated cells by amplifying reference gene primers. Generated by immunoSEQ multiplex PCR, the TCRdb table keeps only in-frame clones and is missing some. The V and J calls and clone size are taken from that table; D and trimming were inferred from the DNA. This repertoire shows hundreds of thousands of clones, approximately 89% found once; its top ten account for roughly 1%. While infection was still active, Seattle patients were enrolled and then followed longitudinally. The J gene is TRBJ1-1, the V gene TRBV7-3; D uncertain. This clonotype was obtained from a man aged 18 to 29 with COVID-19, enrolled during active disease. Specimen: peripheral blood. CDR3 nucleotide sequence: TGTGCCAGCAGTCGCAGTCCAAACACTGAAGCTTTCTTT. Its translation: CASSRSPNTEAFF.